This T cell receptor (beta chain) was captured in a study of T cell repertoires in aging, cancer and after chemotherapy. At the level of the study: Six age groups, ranging from 30 or younger to 70 or older, included the donors. Patients with glioblastoma brain tumors were sampled before and after temozolomide-based therapy. Study findings and constraints: In cancer patients, declining TCR diversity with age involved lost richness and lost evenness. In each cancer cohort, median generation probability increased across chemotherapy, suggesting thymic output rebounded.

CDR1 is SGHNT and CDR2 is YYREEE in the germline V gene (reference sequence). There are 16 residues in the CDR3. Losses at the gene ends were 0 bases for V and 4 bases for J; bases not matched to a gene: 8. In its sample, this clonotype was seen a few times. Its antigen remains unidentified. Multiplex touch-down PCR with TRB-A/B primers amplified rearranged V-D-J TRB sequences. MiXCR, applied by TCRdb to the multiplex PCR reads, yields one record per CDR3 protein. The table has approximately 20,000 distinct CDR3 sequences, approximately 40% seen once. Peripheral blood genomic DNA, not sorted cells or RNA, was the template.

The V gene is TRBV5-4, the J gene TRBJ2-7, with 9 bases aligning to TRBD2. The sequencing input was blood. The clonotype was recovered from a human donor with a solid tumor. The DNA for the CDR3 is TGTGCCAGCAGCTTGGGGGAAGGACTAGCGCGTTACGAGCAGTACTTC. Translation: CASSLGEGLARYEQYF.